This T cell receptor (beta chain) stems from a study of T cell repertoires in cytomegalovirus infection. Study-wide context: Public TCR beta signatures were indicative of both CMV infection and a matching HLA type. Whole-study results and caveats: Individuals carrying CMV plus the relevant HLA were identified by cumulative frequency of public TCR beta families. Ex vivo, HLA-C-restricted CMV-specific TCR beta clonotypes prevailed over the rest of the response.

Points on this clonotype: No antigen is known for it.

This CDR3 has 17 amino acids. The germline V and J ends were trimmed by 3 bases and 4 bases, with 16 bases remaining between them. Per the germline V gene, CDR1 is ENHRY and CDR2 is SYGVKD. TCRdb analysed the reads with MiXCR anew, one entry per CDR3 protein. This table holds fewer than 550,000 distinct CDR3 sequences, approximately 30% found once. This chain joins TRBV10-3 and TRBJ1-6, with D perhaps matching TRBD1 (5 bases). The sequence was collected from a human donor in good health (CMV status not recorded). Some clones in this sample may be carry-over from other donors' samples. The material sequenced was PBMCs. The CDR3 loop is CAISDGGAESYNSPLHF. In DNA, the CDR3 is TGTGCCATCAGTGACGGCGGGGCGGAATCATATAATTCACCCCTCCACTTT.